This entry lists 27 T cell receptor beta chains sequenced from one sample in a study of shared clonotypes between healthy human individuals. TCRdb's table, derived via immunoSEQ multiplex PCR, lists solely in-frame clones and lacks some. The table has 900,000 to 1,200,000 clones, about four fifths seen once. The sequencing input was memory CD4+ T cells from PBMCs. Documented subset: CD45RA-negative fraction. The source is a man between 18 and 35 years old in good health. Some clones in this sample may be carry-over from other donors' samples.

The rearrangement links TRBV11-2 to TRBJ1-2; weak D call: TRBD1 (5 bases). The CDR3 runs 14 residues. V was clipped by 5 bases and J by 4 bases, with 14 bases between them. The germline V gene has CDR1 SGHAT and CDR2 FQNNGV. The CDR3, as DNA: TGTGCCAGCAGCACCACCGCAGGGACCTATGGCTACACCTTC. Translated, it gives CASSTTAGTYGYTF.

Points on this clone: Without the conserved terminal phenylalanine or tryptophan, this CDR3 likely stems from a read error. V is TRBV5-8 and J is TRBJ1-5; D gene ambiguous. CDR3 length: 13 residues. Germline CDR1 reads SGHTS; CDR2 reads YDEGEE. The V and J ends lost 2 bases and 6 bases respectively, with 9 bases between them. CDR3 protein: CASSFKDGQPQHL. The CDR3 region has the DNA TGTGCCAGCAGCTTCAAGGATGGTCAGCCCCAGCATCTT.

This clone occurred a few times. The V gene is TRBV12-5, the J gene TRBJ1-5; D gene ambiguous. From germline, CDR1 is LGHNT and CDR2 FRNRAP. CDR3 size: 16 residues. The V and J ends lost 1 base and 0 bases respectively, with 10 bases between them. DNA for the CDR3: TGTGCTAGTGGTTTGGACTCCATTTATAGCAATCAGCCCCAGCATTTT. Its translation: CASGLDSIYSNQPQHF.

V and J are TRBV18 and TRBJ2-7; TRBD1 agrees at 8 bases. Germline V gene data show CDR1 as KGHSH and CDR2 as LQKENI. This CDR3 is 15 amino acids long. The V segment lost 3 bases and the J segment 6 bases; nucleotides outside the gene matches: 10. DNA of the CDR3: TGTGCCAGCTCACCGCAGCCGGGACAGGTCGGCGAGCAGTACTTC. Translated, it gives CASSPQPGQVGEQYF.

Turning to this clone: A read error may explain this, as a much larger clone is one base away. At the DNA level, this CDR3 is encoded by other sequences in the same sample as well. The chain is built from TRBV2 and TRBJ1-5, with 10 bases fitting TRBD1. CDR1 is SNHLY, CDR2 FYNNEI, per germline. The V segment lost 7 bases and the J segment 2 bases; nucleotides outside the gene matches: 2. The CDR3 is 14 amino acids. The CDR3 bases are TGTGCCAGCACTGGGACAGGGGGCAATCAGCCCCAGCATTTT. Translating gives CASTGTGGNQPQHF.

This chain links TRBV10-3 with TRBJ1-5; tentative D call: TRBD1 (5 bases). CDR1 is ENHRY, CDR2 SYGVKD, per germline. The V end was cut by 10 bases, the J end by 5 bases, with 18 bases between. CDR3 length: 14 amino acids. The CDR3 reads CATLDTLGYQPQHF. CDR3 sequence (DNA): TGTGCCACCCTGGACACTTTAGGCTATCAGCCCCAGCATTTT.

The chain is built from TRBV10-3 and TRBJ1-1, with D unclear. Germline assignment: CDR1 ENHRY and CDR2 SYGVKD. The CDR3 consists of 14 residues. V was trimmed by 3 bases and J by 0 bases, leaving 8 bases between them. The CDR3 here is CAISETRMNTEAFF. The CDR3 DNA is TGTGCCATCAGTGAAACGAGGATGAACACTGAAGCTTTCTTT.

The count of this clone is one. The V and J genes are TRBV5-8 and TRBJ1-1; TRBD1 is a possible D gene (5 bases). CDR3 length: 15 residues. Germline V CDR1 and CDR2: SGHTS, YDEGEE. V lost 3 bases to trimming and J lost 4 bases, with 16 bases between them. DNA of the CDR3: TGTGCCAGCAGCTCGAGAGGGTCGGGGGGCACTGAAGCTTTCTTT. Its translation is CASSSRGSGGTEAFF.

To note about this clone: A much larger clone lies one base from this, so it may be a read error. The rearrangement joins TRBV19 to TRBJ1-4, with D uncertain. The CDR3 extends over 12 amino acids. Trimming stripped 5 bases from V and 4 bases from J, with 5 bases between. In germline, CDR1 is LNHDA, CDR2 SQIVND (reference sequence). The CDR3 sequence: CASSVNNEKLFF. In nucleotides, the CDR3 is TGTGCCAGTAGTGTAAATAATGAAAAACTGTTTTTT.

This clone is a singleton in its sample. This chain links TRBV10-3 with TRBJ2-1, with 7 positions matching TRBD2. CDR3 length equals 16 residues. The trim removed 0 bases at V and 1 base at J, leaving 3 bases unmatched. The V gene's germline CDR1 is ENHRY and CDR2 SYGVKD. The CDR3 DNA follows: TGTGCCATCAGTGAGTCTGGCGGGAGATCCTACAATGAGCAGTTCTTC. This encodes CAISESGGRSYNEQFF.

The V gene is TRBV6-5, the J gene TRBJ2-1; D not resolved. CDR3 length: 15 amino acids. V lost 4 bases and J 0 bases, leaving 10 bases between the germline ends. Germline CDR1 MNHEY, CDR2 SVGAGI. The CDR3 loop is CASSSWDRSYNEQFF. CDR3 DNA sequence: TGTGCCAGCAGTTCGTGGGATCGCTCCTACAATGAGCAGTTCTTC.

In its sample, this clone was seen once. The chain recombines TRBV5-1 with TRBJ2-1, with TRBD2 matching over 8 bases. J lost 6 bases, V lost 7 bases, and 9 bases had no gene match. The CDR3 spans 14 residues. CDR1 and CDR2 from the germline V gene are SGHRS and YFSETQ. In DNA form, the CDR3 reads TGCGCCAGCGGCAGGCTGACTAGCGTCAATGAGCAGTTCTTC. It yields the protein CASGRLTSVNEQFF.

As DNA, the CDR3 is TGTGCCAGCTCAGCCCGGGAGCCACCCGAGCAGTACTTC. This sequence encodes CASSAREPPEQYF. This chain joins TRBV18 and TRBJ2-7, with a tentative D call TRBD2 (6 bases). The V gene's germline CDR1 is KGHSH and CDR2 LQKENI. The CDR3 covers 13 residues. V was cut by 5 bases and J by 6 bases, with 14 bases left in between.

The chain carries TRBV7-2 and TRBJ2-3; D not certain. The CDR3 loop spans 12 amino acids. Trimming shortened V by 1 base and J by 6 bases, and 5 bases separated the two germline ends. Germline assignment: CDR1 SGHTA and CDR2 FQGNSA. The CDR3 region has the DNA TGTGCCAGCAGCTTAGGTTTGGATACGCAGTATTTT. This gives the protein CASSLGLDTQYF.

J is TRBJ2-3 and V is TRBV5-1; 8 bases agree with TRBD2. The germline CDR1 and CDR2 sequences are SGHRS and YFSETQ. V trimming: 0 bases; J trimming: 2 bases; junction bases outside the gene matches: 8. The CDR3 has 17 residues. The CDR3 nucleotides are TGCGCCAGCAGCTTGGGGACTAGCCCTAGAATCACAGATACGCAGTATTTT. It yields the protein CASSLGTSPRITDTQYF.

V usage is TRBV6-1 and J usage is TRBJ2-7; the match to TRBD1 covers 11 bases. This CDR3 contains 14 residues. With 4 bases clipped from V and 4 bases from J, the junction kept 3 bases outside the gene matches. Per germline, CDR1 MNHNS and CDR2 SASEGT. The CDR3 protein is CASSAGQGGYEQYF. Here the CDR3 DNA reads TGTGCCAGCAGTGCGGGACAGGGGGGATACGAGCAGTACTTC.

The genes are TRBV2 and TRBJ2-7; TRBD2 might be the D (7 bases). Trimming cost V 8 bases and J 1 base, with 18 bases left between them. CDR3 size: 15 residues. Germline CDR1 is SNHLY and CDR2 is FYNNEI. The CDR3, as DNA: TGTGCCAGCTTTACGGAGGGAGGGGGGTCCTACGAGCAGTACTTC. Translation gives CASFTEGGGSYEQYF.

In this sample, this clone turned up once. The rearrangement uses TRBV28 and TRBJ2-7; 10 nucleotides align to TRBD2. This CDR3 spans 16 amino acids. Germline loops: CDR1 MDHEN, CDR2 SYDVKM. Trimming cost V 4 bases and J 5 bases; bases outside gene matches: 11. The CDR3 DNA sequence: TGTGCCAGCAGTTCCGGGGCAGCGGGAGGGAACGACGAGCAGTACTTC. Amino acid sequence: CASSSGAAGGNDEQYF.

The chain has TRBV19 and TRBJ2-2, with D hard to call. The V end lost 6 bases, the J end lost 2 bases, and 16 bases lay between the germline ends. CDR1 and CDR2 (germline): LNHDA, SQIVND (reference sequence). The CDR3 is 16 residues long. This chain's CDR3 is CASRNGEIRNTGELFF. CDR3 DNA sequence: TGTGCCAGTAGAAATGGGGAAATTCGAAACACCGGGGAGCTGTTTTTT.

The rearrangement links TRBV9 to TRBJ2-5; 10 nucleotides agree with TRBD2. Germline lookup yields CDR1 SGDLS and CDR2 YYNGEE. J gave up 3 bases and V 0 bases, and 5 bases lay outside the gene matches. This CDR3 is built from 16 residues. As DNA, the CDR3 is TGTGCCAGCAGCGTAGGGTCTAGCGGGGGTAAAGAGACCCAGTACTTC. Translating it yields CASSVGSSGGKETQYF.

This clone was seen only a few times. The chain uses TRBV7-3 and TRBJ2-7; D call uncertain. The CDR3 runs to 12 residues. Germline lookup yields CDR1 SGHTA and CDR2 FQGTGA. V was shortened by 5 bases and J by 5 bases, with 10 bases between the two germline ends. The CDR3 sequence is CASSLPLNEQYF. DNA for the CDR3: TGTGCCAGCAGCCTGCCGTTAAACGAGCAGTACTTC.

The CDR3, as DNA: TGTGCCAGCAGCTTAGTTAGCGAGCTATATGGCTACACCTTC. This sequence encodes CASSLVSELYGYTF. J is TRBJ1-2 and V is TRBV7-8, with D uncertain. Deletions cut 1 base from V and 5 bases from J, with 11 bases between. Germline values: CDR1 SGHVS, CDR2 FQNEAQ. This CDR3 region has 14 residues.

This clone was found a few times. The DNA of the CDR3 is TGCGCCAGCGGACGACTAGCGGGAGTCCCCGGGGAGCTGTTTTTT. Translating gives CASGRLAGVPGELFF. The chain is built from TRBV10-2 and TRBJ2-2; 12 nucleotides align to TRBD2. V dropped 8 bases and J dropped 6; count of bases not matched to a gene: 7. Germline-derived CDR1 and CDR2 are WSHSY and SAAADI. This CDR3 region has 15 residues.

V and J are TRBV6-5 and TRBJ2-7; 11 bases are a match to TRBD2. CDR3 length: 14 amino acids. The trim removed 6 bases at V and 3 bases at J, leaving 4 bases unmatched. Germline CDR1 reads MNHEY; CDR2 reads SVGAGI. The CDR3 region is CASRFGLAGYEQYF. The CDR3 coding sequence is TGTGCCAGCAGGTTCGGACTAGCGGGCTACGAGCAGTACTTC.

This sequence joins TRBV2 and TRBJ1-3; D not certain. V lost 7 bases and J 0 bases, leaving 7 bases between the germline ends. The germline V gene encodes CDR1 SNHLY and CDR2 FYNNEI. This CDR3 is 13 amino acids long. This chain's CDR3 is CASTQYSGNTIYF. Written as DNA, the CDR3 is TGTGCCAGCACACAGTACTCTGGAAACACCATATATTTT. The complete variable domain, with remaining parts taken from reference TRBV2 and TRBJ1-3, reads EPEVTQTPSHQVTQMGQEVILRCVPISNHLYFYWYRQILGQKVEFLVSFYNNEISEKSEIFDDQFSVERPDGSNFTLKIRSTKLEDSAMYFCASTQYSGNTIYFGEGSWLTVV.

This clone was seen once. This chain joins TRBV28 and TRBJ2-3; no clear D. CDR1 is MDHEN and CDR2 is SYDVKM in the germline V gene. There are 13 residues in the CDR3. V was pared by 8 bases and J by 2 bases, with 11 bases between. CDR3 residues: CASALRTTDTQYF. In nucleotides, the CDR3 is TGTGCCAGCGCCCTAAGAACCACAGATACGCAGTATTTT.

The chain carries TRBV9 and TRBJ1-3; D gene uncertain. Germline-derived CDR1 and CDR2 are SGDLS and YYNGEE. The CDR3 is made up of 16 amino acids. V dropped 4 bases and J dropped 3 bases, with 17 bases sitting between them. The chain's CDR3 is CASSPLRDLVGNTIYF. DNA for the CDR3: TGTGCCAGCAGCCCCCTCCGGGATTTGGTTGGAAACACCATATATTTT.